Sequencing of this TCR beta chain was carried out in a study of shared clonotypes between healthy human individuals (dated by TCRdb to the early 2020s). A note on the overall study: Three men and two women, aged 18 to 49 years, made up the cohort. Per donor, three plates each were used for CD4 naive and CD4 memory, two for CD8 naive, and one for CD8 memory. To estimate repertoire size and how much clonotypes are shared between individuals, the study performed deep sequencing of blood TCR repertoires from roughly five healthy adults. Different laboratories and diverse techniques were used to prepare libraries and sequence TCR repertoires, to increase sequencing depth and limit assay-specific biases. Per donor, leukapheresis produced somewhere between about 0.85 and 9.5 billion PBMCs. The investigation overall reported the following: Naive subsets generally had larger estimated clonotype richness than memory subsets did. Clonotypes shared by all four sorted-subset donors showed higher generation probabilities than non-shared clonotypes. Across a handful of donors, around 5.4% of naive CD4, more than 3% of naive CD8, 2% to 2.5% of memory CD4, and 0.4% to 0.45% of memory CD8 clonotypes were shared. Because the study included a small number of donors, the genetic and exposure-history diversity represented was limited. Based on pairwise subsampling, the degree of clonotype sharing among donors was expected to be affected by sequencing depth. Rarefaction of sorted-subset datasets indicated incomplete sequencing despite the large sequencing depth. Sampling was restricted to blood, and TCR repertoires in tissue are likely to differ from TCR repertoires in blood.

In the case of this clone: Its binding antigen is unknown. No clone much larger than this one lies a single base away; base qualities are absent.

For this chain, trimming is 4 bases at the V end and 4 bases at the J end, and the number of junction bases without a gene match is 7. Including cysteine and phenylalanine, the CDR3 has 16 amino acids. Here the CDR3 DNA is all that survives: 48 bases in frame from base 1. CDR1 and CDR2 (MDHEN, SYDVKM) derive from the germline V gene. The donors were healthy, HIV-negative adults with no recently reported acute infections or vaccinations. All donors were Caucasian adults living in Nashville, Tennessee, USA. CD4+ T cells were enriched by magnetic negative selection, after which naive cells were positively selected on CD45RA and the negative fraction was taken as the memory subset. After blood collection by leukapheresis, PBMCs were isolated using Ficoll-Histopaque density gradient centrifugation and then cryopreserved in the vapor phase of liquid nitrogen. Analytical flow cytometry was used to check the purity and quantity of each magnetically sorted T cell population. Genomic DNA was isolated from every sorted fraction and measured by UV absorbance on a Nanodrop 2000c.

Using the deep immunoSEQ assay, multiplex PCR amplified TCR CDR3 regions from genomic DNA. Genomic DNA extracted from each cell subset was distributed evenly over all wells of several immunoSEQ 96-well plates, and each plate served as one replicate. For sorted subsets, each replicate PCR was loaded with about 0.2 ug genomic DNA, equivalent to 30,000 or so T cell genomes. The purified libraries were quantified using a Qubit 3.0 fluorometer, sized with a Bioanalyzer 2100, and then quantified again using the KAPA Library Quantification kit. A separate single-read 150-cycle Illumina NextSeq 550 flow cell was used to sequence each immunoSEQ 96-well plate. Processing in the source paper ran as follows. Because the immunoSEQ output included only junctional sequences and no quality scores, the filtering could not be the same as the filtering used for full-length reads. To assign V/J genes and CDR3, sequences were annotated using PyIR, a Python wrapper for IgBLAST v1.9, with IMGT germline references. Reads with weak V/J assignments (E-value above 1e-6), missing CDR3, stop codons, out-of-frame junctions, or ambiguous translated residues were removed. V3J clonotypes were defined by identical inferred V gene, J gene, and CDR3 amino acid sequence. To compute the percentage overlap between repertoires, the number of shared unique clonotypes was divided by the size of the smaller repertoire. RTK rarefaction, the Chao1 estimator, and Recon v2.1 estimates of unobserved clonotypes were used to assess repertoire richness. Generation probabilities for all TCRbeta clonotypes obtained by the gDNA method from four donors were computed using OLGA. TCRdb took over this immuneACCESS table, retaining in-frame rearrangements with V and J assigned. Such tables are incomplete; in checked studies, under half of the missing clones stem from an unresolved V gene, and the remainder is unexplained. V, J and clone size derive from that table, while D and trimming were established from the DNA sequence. The table for this sample lists roughly 2.5 million clones; just over 90% of them were counted only once. The ten largest account for about 0.13% of the sample.

Sequenced: naive CD4+ T cells sorted from blood. The cell subset or site label, as the study defines it: CD45RA+ positively selected. The chain joins TRBV28 to TRBJ2-3, with 11 junctional bases fitting TRBD2. This receptor was taken from a man aged 18 to 29 in good health. The DNA sequence reads TGTGCCAGCAGTTCACCTAGCGGGGGGCGAGCAGATACGCAGTATTTT. This gives the protein CASSSPSGGRADTQYF.